This record covers a single T cell receptor (beta chain). Its cognate antigen has yet to be identified. No base qualities exist here, and no much larger clone lies one base off it. This sample is drawn from a study of T-cell memory formation after mild COVID-19 (dated by TCRdb to the early 2020s). Background on the whole study: Most TCR sequence clusters were specific to one of the two donors. In a couple of donors, T-cell clones that expanded and contracted after mild COVID-19 were tracked by sequencing TCRalpha and TCRbeta repertoires over time. The cohort comprised two young, previously healthy adult volunteers, one female and one male.

CDR1 and CDR2 were assigned from the germline V gene (reference sequence) as MNHNY and SVGAGI. Its CDR3 holds 14 amino acids, cysteine through phenylalanine. The retained sequence is limited to the CDR3, 42 bases, with the frame set at the first base. V drops 0 bases and J drops 3 bases, leaving 8 bases in between. Ficoll-Paque density gradient centrifugation was used to isolate PBMCs. General study outcomes and caveats: The second-wave clones that peaked on day 37 were not confirmed to be SARS-CoV-2 specific. Clones contracting from day 15 to 85 had balanced CD4/CD8 phenotypes, while a second wave expanding from day 15 to 37 was biased towards CD4+. Some responding clones were detected in pre-infection memory, suggesting pre-existing cross-reactive memory T cells joined the SARS-CoV-2 response. Contracting CD4+ clones appeared mostly in the CM and EM memory subsets, whereas CD8+ clones were enriched in EMRA. Only two mild cases were covered in the study, and larger cohorts including severe cases with pre-infection samples were considered necessary.

Sequencing relied on an Illumina NovaSeq 6000. TCRalpha and TCRbeta cDNA libraries were built by 5'RACE with constant-segment primers, adding sample barcodes and unique molecular identifiers. RNA was extracted from every sample with Trizol reagent. Library amplification was performed in two PCR steps, and a second sample barcode and Illumina TruSeq adapters were introduced in the second step. Sequencing of the libraries was done on an Illumina NovaSeq, producing 2 x 150 bp paired-end reads. The study's own analysis went as follows. The reads were demultiplexed and collapsed into UMI-guided consensus sequences using migec v1.2.7. With mixcr v2.1.11, UMI consensuses were aligned to TRA and TRB V and J templates and assembled into clonotypes. A clonotype was counted as expanded or contracted only if both edgeR and NoisET called the change significant, with noise models trained on biological replicates. For edgeR calls, a false discovery rate-adjusted p below 0.01 and a log2 fold-change threshold of 1 were applied. PCA with hierarchical clustering of max-normalized trajectories of the 1000 most abundant clonotypes was used as exploratory dynamics analysis. The CD4 or CD8 phenotype of responding clones was assigned using the separately sequenced CD4+ and CD8+ repertoires. Using fastp at Q25 and MiXCR, TCRdb reprocessed the public reads and kept productive beta chains. Identical CDR3 proteins give one entry, which carries the most common genes and DNA. The V and J calls come from TCRdb's annotation, not from the publication. Counted in this sample were about 290,000 distinct CDR3 sequences; about 16% of them appeared once. The top ten constitute approximately 23% of the sample.

The chain links TRBV6-6 with TRBJ1-2; the D gene lacks a confident call. The sample comprised PBMCs or a T cell subset sorted from them (not recorded which). This clonotype was obtained from a man in his late teens or twenties who had mild COVID-19 (a few samples of this study predate the infection). The sample titles of this study are shuffled in the database, so cell type and time point are left out; the donor was told from shared clones. CDR3 loop: CASSYSGDYYGYTF. The bases are TGTGCCAGCAGTTACTCAGGCGATTACTATGGCTACACCTTC.